Below, one TCR beta chain is given with its context. In terms of age and location, participants ranged from roughly 18 to 95 years and lived in about 25 US areas. This record belongs to a study of blood T cell repertoires in COVID-19. Study context: The United States, Italy and Spain provided the acute and convalescent COVID-19 samples. T cells, B-cell-depleted T cells, or PBMCs supplied cDNA or gDNA.

Authors' analysis steps: Reference gene primer amplification in the assay estimated nucleated cell counts. Profiled with immunoSEQ multiplex PCR; TCRdb holds only in-frame clones, not every one. V and J calls and clone size are copied from that table; D and trimming were computed from the DNA. The sample lists about 200,000 clones, about 84% seen once, with 5% to 7% in the top ten. The sequenced sample was PBMCs or T cells enriched from blood (not recorded which). The source is a man aged 35 to 55 with acute COVID-19.

The DNA for the CDR3 is TGTGCCAGCTCACACCTGACGGGTCAGGGTTCACCCCTCCACTTT. Protein sequence: CASSHLTGQGSPLHF. V is TRBV18 and J is TRBJ1-6; D is perhaps TRBD1 (5 bases). V lost 4 bases to trimming and J lost 9 bases, with 16 bases between them. The germline CDR1 and CDR2 sequences are KGHSH and LQKENI. This CDR3 comprises 15 residues.